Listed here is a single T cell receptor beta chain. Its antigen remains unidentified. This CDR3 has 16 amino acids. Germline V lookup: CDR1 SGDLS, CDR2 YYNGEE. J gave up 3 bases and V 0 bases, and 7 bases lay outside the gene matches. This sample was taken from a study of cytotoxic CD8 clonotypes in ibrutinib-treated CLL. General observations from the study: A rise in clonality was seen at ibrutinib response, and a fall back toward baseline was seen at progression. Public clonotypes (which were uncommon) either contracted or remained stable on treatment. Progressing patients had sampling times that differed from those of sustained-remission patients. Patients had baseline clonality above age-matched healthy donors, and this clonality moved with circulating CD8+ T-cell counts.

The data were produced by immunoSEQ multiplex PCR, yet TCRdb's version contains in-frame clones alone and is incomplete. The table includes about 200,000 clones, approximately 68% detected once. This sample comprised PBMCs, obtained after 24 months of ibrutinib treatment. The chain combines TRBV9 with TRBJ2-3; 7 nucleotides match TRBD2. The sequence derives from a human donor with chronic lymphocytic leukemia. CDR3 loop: CASSVGVGEGTDTQYF. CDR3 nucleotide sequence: TGTGCCAGCAGCGTAGGGGTAGGGGAGGGGACAGATACGCAGTATTTT. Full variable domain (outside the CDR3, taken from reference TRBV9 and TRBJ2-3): DSGVTQTPKHLITATGQRVTLRCSPRSGDLSVYWYQQSLDQGLQFLIQYYNGEERAKGNILERFSAQQFPDLHSELNLSSLELGDSALYFCASSVGVGEGTDTQYFGPGTRLTVL.